What follows is one T cell receptor (beta chain) and its context. The sample comes from a study of blood T cell repertoires in COVID-19. V was pared by 4 bases and J by 5 bases, with 20 bases between. The CDR3 is 16 residues long. Per the germline V gene, CDR1 is LGHNA and CDR2 is YNFKEQ. Profiling relied on immunoSEQ multiplex PCR, and the TCRdb table lists in-frame clones only, not all of them. The profile covers a few hundred thousand clones, with under 85% appearing a single time and around 5.1% taken by the ten largest. The study counted Cohort 3 donors as recovered given two negative PCRs, clearance, or symptom resolution.

The clonotype originates from a woman in her forties or fifties who had recovered from COVID-19. J is TRBJ2-5 and V is TRBV4-2; TRBD1 is a possible D gene (7 bases). The source material was PBMCs or T cells enriched from blood (not recorded which). DNA for the CDR3: TGTGCCAGCAGCCGAGCGGCGGGACAGCTGGGTGAGACCCAGTACTTC. This gives the protein CASSRAAGQLGETQYF.